This T cell receptor (beta chain) was obtained from a study of ipilimumab plus nivolumab after autologous stem cell transplantation. Study background: Patients received a median of about five ipilimumab and about 8 nivolumab doses. Myeloma cases were transplant-naive high-risk or relapsed within 3 years post first autologous transplant.

Profiled with immunoSEQ multiplex PCR; TCRdb holds only in-frame clones, not every one. The sample holds tens of thousands of clones, around 93% seen once. Points from the study as a whole: The authors say TCR, Treg and microbiome findings warrant further study.

The CDR3 is 16 residues long. Germline loops: CDR1 SQVTM, CDR2 ANQGSEA. Germline trimming cut 7 bases from V and 0 bases from J; bases unmatched to any gene: 6. With respect to this clone: Its antigen is not known.

This specimen was PBMCs, taken in a trial of ipilimumab plus nivolumab as post-transplant consolidation. The clonotype originates from a male donor with multiple myeloma. The chain is built from TRBV29-1 and TRBJ2-7; 16 nucleotides align to TRBD2. CDR3 coding DNA: TGCAGCGCCTGGGGGACTAGCGGGAGGGCCTCCTACGAGCAGTACTTC. Amino acid sequence: CSAWGTSGRASYEQYF.